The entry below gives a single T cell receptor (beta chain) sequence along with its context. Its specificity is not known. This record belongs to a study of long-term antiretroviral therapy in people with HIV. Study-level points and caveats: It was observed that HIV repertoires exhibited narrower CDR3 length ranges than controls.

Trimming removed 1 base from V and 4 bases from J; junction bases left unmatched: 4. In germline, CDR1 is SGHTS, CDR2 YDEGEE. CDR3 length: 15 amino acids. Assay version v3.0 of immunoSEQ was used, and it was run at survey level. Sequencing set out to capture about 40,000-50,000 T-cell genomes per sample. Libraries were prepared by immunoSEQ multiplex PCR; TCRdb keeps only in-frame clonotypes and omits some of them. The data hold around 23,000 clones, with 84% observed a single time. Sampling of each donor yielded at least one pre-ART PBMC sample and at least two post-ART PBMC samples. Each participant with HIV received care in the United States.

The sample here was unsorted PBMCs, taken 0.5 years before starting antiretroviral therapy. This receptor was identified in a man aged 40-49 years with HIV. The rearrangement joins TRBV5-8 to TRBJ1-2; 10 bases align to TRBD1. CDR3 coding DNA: TGTGCCAGCAGCTTGAGGACAGGGGGATTCTATGGCTACACCTTC. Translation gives CASSLRTGGFYGYTF.